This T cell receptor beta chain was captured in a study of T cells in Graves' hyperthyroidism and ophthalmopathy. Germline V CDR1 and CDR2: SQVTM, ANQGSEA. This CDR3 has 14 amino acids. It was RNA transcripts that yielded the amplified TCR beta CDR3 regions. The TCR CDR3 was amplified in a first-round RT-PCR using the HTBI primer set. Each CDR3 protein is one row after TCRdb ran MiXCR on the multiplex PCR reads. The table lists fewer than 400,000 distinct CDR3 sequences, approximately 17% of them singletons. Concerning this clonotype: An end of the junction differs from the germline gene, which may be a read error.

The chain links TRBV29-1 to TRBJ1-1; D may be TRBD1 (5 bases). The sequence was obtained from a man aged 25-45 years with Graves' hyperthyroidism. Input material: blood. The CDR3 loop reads CSVEWNRKNTEASF. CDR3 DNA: TGCAGCGTTGAATGGAACAGGAAGAACACTGAAGCTTCCTTT.